A selection of T cell receptor beta chains follows, all from one sample in a study of T cells after yellow fever vaccination. From the 5' RACE reads, TCRdb called clonotypes with MiXCR, one entry per CDR3 protein. In the table there are about 14,000 distinct CDR3 sequences, about 7.3% of which are singletons. The material was PBMCs, either bulk or a sorted T-cell subset (CD4+, CD8+, memory, or dextramer-sorted; not recorded which), obtained on the day of the yellow fever booster vaccination. The receptors originated from a man between 18 and 35 years old who received the YFV17D yellow fever vaccine. Each CDR3 is given with its conserved first and last residue. The D gene is left open where the match is weak. For some rows the clone size is stated as once, few or many, or as a class when expanded; others skip it.

many	.	TRBV5-1	TRBJ1-1	15	CASSPWGGVNTEAFF	TGCGCCAGCAGTCCTTGGGGGGGAGTGAACACTGAAGCTTTCTTT
many	.	TRBV10-3	TRBJ1-2	11	CAITDTYGYTF	TGTGCCATCACAGACACCTATGGCTACACCTTC
many	TRBD1	TRBV7-9	TRBJ1-2	15	CASSLGGTGEGGYTF	TGTGCCAGCAGCTTAGGAGGGACAGGGGAAGGTGGCTACACCTTC
medium-sized	.	TRBV12-3/TRBV12-4	TRBJ2-5	12	CASSFGGETQYF	TGTGCCAGCAGTTTTGGGGGAGAGACCCAGTACTTC
many	TRBD2	TRBV5-1	TRBJ2-1	15	CASMAGGGGSPEQFF	TGCGCCAGTATGGCCGGGGGGGGCGGTTCCCCCGAGCAGTTCTTC
medium-sized	.	TRBV6-6	TRBJ1-3	14	CASSYLTAGNTIYF	TGTGCCAGCAGTTACCTCACAGCTGGAAACACCATATATTTT
many	TRBD2	TRBV4-2	TRBJ2-3	16	CASSQIAGGRTDTQYF	TGTGCCAGCAGCCAAATAGCGGGGGGGCGCACAGATACGCAGTATTTT
medium-sized	TRBD2	TRBV4-2	TRBJ2-7	19	CASSQIGGGRTSGYYEQYF	TGTGCCAGCAGCCAAATCGGGGGTGGCAGGACTAGCGGGTACTACGAGCAGTACTTC
many	.	TRBV5-1	TRBJ2-3	11	CASSNTDTQYF	TGCGCCAGCAGCAACACAGATACGCAGTATTTT
few	.	TRBV20-1	TRBJ2-3	13	CSATGQGPDTQYF	TGCAGTGCTACGGGGCAGGGGCCAGATACGCAGTATTTT
medium-sized	TRBD2	TRBV5-1	TRBJ2-2	15	CASSLAGLGTGELFF	TGCGCCAGCAGCTTGGCCGGACTAGGCACCGGGGAGCTGTTTTTT
many	.	TRBV20-1	TRBJ2-3	15	CSARDLRGGGDTQYF	TGCAGTGCTAGAGATCTGAGGGGGGGAGGGGATACGCAGTATTTT
many	.	TRBV27	TRBJ2-1	14	CASSLLLPGVEQFF	TGTGCCAGCAGTTTATTACTCCCGGGGGTCGAGCAGTTCTTC
medium-sized	.	TRBV20-1	TRBJ1-1	16	CSARTNRAMGYTEAFF	TGCAGTGCACGTACCAACAGGGCCATGGGGTATACTGAAGCTTTCTTT
many	.	TRBV2	TRBJ2-5	11	CAVQGGETQYF	TGTGCCGTCCAAGGGGGGGAGACCCAGTACTTC
many	TRBD1	TRBV7-2	TRBJ1-2	15	CASSHRDRPESGYTF	TGTGCCAGCAGCCATCGGGACAGACCGGAGTCGGGCTACACCTTC
.	.	TRBV6-5	TRBJ2-7	11	CASSRGHEQYF	TGTGCCAGCAGTCGTGGACACGAGCAGTACTTC
many	.	TRBV20-1	TRBJ1-2	10	CSARIDGYTF	TGCAGTGCTAGAATCGATGGCTACACCTTC
medium-sized	.	TRBV5-1	TRBJ2-5	14	CASSLVRQQETQYF	TGCGCCAGCAGCTTGGTTCGGCAGCAAGAGACCCAGTACTTC
medium-sized	.	TRBV30	TRBJ2-7	15	CAWSEPWEYRVEQYF	TGTGCCTGGAGTGAGCCTTGGGAGTACAGAGTCGAGCAGTACTTC
many	.	TRBV7-2	TRBJ2-1	12	CASSQAGNEQFF	TGTGCCAGCAGCCAAGCAGGGAATGAGCAGTTCTTC
many	.	TRBV6-6	TRBJ2-3	15	CASSYITSGTDTQYF	TGTGCCAGCAGTTACATCACATCAGGCACAGATACGCAGTATTTT
.	.	TRBV5-1	TRBJ2-1	15	CASSLRDTSYNEQFF	TGCGCCAGCAGCTTGAGGGACACCTCCTACAATGAGCAGTTCTTC
many	TRBD1	TRBV19	TRBJ1-1	17	CASSIDGGGGGNTEAFF	TGTGCCAGTAGTATTGATGGAGGGGGCGGCGGAAACACTGAAGCTTTCTTT
many	.	TRBV20-1	TRBJ2-2	12	CSATGGTGELFF	TGCAGTGCTACCGGGGGAACCGGGGAGCTGTTTTTT
many	.	TRBV20-1	TRBJ2-3	13	CSAQPWRTDTQYF	TGCAGTGCCCAGCCCTGGCGAACAGATACGCAGTATTTT
many	.	TRBV6-5	TRBJ1-1	14	CASRHRVEEGEAFF	TGTGCCAGCAGACACAGGGTAGAGGAGGGTGAAGCTTTCTTT
medium-sized	.	TRBV4-3	TRBJ1-2	13	CASSPTVAGGYTF	TGCGCCAGCAGCCCGACCGTTGCTGGTGGCTACACCTTC
many	TRBD1	TRBV18	TRBJ2-5	15	CASSPSDRAQETQYF	TGTGCCAGCTCACCATCGGACAGGGCCCAAGAGACCCAGTACTTC
medium-sized	.	TRBV27	TRBJ2-1	13	CASSRGPYNEQFF	TGTGCCAGCAGTCGGGGGCCCTACAATGAGCAGTTCTTC
many	TRBD2	TRBV20-1	TRBJ2-5	14	CSAGLAGGRETQYF	TGCAGTGCCGGACTAGCGGGGGGTAGGGAGACCCAGTACTTC
many	TRBD2	TRBV11-2	TRBJ2-1	17	CASSYPLLAGGPPEQFF	TGTGCCAGCAGCTACCCCCTACTAGCGGGGGGGCCCCCCGAGCAGTTCTTC
.	TRBD2	TRBV6-1	TRBJ2-5	16	CASSELGGGGQETQYF	TGTGCCAGCAGTGAACTCGGCGGGGGGGGGCAAGAGACCCAGTACTTC
medium-sized	.	TRBV5-1	TRBJ2-2	14	CASSYAGTTGELFF	TGCGCCAGCAGCTATGCAGGGACCACCGGGGAGCTGTTTTTT
many	.	TRBV7-2	TRBJ2-7	16	CASSSRGQKSSYEQYF	TGTGCCAGCAGCTCCCGCGGACAGAAGAGCTCCTACGAGCAGTACTTC
many	.	TRBV7-6	TRBJ2-3	13	CASSLRGADTQYF	TGTGCCAGCAGCTTAAGGGGGGCAGATACGCAGTATTTT
many	.	TRBV3-1	TRBJ1-1	15	CASSQGGGRNTEAFF	TGTGCCAGCAGCCAAGGAGGCGGGAGGAACACTGAAGCTTTCTTT
many	.	TRBV7-9	TRBJ1-3	12	CASSQTGNTIYF	TGTGCCAGCAGCCAGACAGGAAACACCATATATTTT
medium-sized	.	TRBV7-3	TRBJ1-1	13	CASSPDGQVEAFF	TGTGCCAGCAGCCCGGACGGGCAAGTTGAAGCTTTCTTT
medium-sized	TRBD1	TRBV7-9	TRBJ1-5	19	CASSLVLRDRSYFRQPQHF	TGTGCCAGCAGCTTAGTGCTGCGGGACAGGTCCTACTTTCGGCAGCCCCAGCATTTT
many	.	TRBV5-4	TRBJ1-1	17	CASSQSYQRASDTEAFF	TGTGCCAGCAGCCAGAGCTACCAAAGGGCTTCGGACACTGAAGCTTTCTTT
medium-sized	.	TRBV7-2	TRBJ2-2	13	CASSLYSTGELFF	TGTGCCAGCAGCTTATACTCCACCGGGGAGCTGTTTTTT
many	.	TRBV6-6	TRBJ1-4	15	CASSYRQGGSEKLFF	TGTGCCAGCAGTTACCGGCAGGGCGGTAGTGAAAAACTGTTTTTT
many	TRBD2	TRBV4-2	TRBJ2-3	17	CASSQESGTSLTDTQYF	TGTGCCAGCAGCCAAGAGTCTGGGACTAGCCTCACAGATACGCAGTATTTT